These 3 T cell receptor beta chains originate from one sample sequenced in a study of cytomegalovirus exposure and HLA in healthy donors. In the PCR, 60 Vbeta and 13 Jbeta primers were used. Data came from immunoSEQ multiplex PCR; TCRdb stores just in-frame clones and leaves some out. The sample holds approximately 160,000 clones, approximately 67% seen once. Sequenced material: PBMCs. These receptors originate from a woman aged 18-29 years in good health and CMV-seropositive.

The gene calls are TRBV18 and TRBJ1-6; D is unclear. This CDR3 contains 14 residues. Trimming cost V 6 bases and J 5 bases, with 11 bases left between them. Looked up from germline, CDR1 is KGHSH and CDR2 is LQKENI. DNA for the CDR3: TGTGCCAGCTCGCTAACAGAAAATAATTCACCCCTCCACTTT. Translated, it gives CASSLTENNSPLHF.

The V and J genes are TRBV19 and TRBJ1-2; 8 nucleotides align to TRBD1. In germline, CDR1 is LNHDA, CDR2 SQIVND (reference sequence). Losses at the gene ends were 3 bases for V and 1 base for J; bases not matched to a gene: 10. CDR3 length: 17 residues. The CDR3 sequence: CASSIGDRYPINYGYTF. The CDR3 nucleotides read TGTGCCAGTAGTATTGGGGACAGGTATCCCATTAACTATGGCTACACCTTC.

The CDR3 protein is CASSLVEQAISSYNSPLHF. CDR3 nucleotide sequence: TGTGCCAGCAGCTTGGTGGAACAGGCAATAAGCTCCTATAATTCACCCCTCCACTTT. This rearrangement joins TRBV5-6 to TRBJ1-6, with a weak D call TRBD1 (5 bases). The CDR3 runs 19 residues. V shed 0 bases and J shed 0 bases, with 16 bases lying between them. Germline V lookup: CDR1 SGHDT, CDR2 YYEEEE.